Below are 27 T cell receptor beta chains sequenced from a single sample in a study of cytotoxic CD8 clonotypes in ibrutinib-treated CLL. Clones were sequenced by immunoSEQ multiplex PCR, and TCRdb holds only the in-frame ones, with some missing. The table has around 250,000 clones, around 70% seen once; the top ten hold 15% to 17%. The sample in question was PBMCs, obtained after 24 months of ibrutinib treatment. The receptors were gathered from a human donor with chronic lymphocytic leukemia.

The genes are TRBV5-1 and TRBJ2-5; 8 bases agree with TRBD1. Germline trimming cut 5 bases from V and 3 bases from J; bases unmatched to any gene: 6. CDR3 length equals 14 residues. Germline values: CDR1 SGHRS, CDR2 YFSETQ. The CDR3 reads CASSSGTGEETQYF. CDR3 sequence (DNA): TGCGCCAGCAGTTCCGGGACAGGAGAAGAGACCCAGTACTTC. The full variable domain, completed using reference TRBV5-1 and TRBJ2-5, is KAGVTQTPRYLIKTRGQQVTLSCSPISGHRSVSWYQQTPGQGLQFLFEYFSETQRNKGNFPGRFSGRQFSNSRSEMNVSTLELGDSALYLCASSSGTGEETQYFGPGTRLLVL.

The chain couples TRBV7-3 to TRBJ2-2; 9 nucleotides match TRBD1. The CDR3 runs to 15 residues. In germline, CDR1 is SGHTA, CDR2 FQGTGA. Germline trimming cut 5 bases from V and 3 bases from J; bases unmatched to any gene: 4. The CDR3 loop reads CASSLQGADTGELFF. Written as DNA, the CDR3 is TGTGCCAGCAGCCTACAGGGGGCGGACACCGGGGAGCTGTTTTTT.

V gene TRBV6-1 combines with J gene TRBJ1-2, with 9 bases identical to TRBD1. From germline, CDR1 is MNHNS and CDR2 SASEGT. V gave up 5 bases and J gave up 1 base; unmatched junction bases: 5. This CDR3 comprises 15 residues. The CDR3 DNA sequence: TGTGCCAGCAGTCGAACAGGGGGCGGTAACTATGGCTACACCTTC. It specifies CASSRTGGGNYGYTF.

This chain joins TRBV28 and TRBJ2-7; 7 nucleotides match TRBD2. J gave up 3 bases and V 7 bases, and 9 bases lay outside the gene matches. This CDR3 has 14 residues. Germline V lookup: CDR1 MDHEN, CDR2 SYDVKM. The chain's CDR3 is CASTPGTTFYEQYF. The CDR3 nucleotides read TGTGCCAGCACCCCAGGGACTACTTTCTACGAGCAGTACTTC. The variable domain in full, completed from reference TRBV28 and TRBJ2-7, reads DVKVTQSSRYLVKRTGEKVFLECVQDMDHENMFWYRQDPGLGLRLIYFSYDVKMKEKGDIPEGYSVSREKKERFSLILESASTNQTSMYLCASTPGTTFYEQYFGPGTRLTVT.

The chain uses TRBV19 and TRBJ2-1; D is perhaps TRBD2 (6 bases). The germline V and J ends were trimmed by 5 bases and 0 bases, with 17 bases remaining between them. Germline CDR1 is LNHDA and CDR2 is SQIVND (reference sequence). This CDR3 has 17 residues. The CDR3 reads CASSAEGPYSSYNEQFF. The DNA of the CDR3 is TGTGCCAGTAGTGCGGAGGGCCCTTATAGCTCCTACAATGAGCAGTTCTTC. The full variable domain, in which reference TRBV19 and TRBJ2-1 provide the parts outside the CDR3, is DGGITQSPKYLFRKEGQNVTLSCEQNLNHDAMYWYRQDPGQGLRLIYYSQIVNDFQKGDIAEGYSVSREKKESFPLTVTSAQKNPTAFYLCASSAEGPYSSYNEQFFGPGTRLTVL.

The chain uses TRBV5-1 and TRBJ2-1, with D possibly matching TRBD2 (6 bases). The germline CDR1 and CDR2 sequences are SGHRS and YFSETQ. Trimming took 9 bases from V and 16 from J, leaving 20 bases between them. CDR3 size: 11 residues. The CDR3 DNA is TGCGCCACCCACATCGGGGGAGAAGGTTTCTTC. This codes for CATHIGGEGFF.

In its sample, this clone was seen a few times. V and J are TRBV9 and TRBJ2-7; D not resolved. V was shortened by 4 bases and J by 1 base, with 6 bases between the two germline ends. The CDR3 covers 12 residues. Germline-derived CDR1 and CDR2 are SGDLS and YYNGEE. CDR3 bases: TGTGCCAGCAGCAAGGGATCCTACGAGCAGTACTTC. This translates into CASSKGSYEQYF.

The rearrangement uses TRBV7-3 and TRBJ2-1, with 7 nucleotides matching TRBD1. This CDR3 region has 14 residues. V shed 4 bases and J 2 bases; nucleotides not matched to a gene: 2. Germline lookup yields CDR1 SGHTA and CDR2 FQGTGA. CDR3 in DNA: TGTGCCAGCAGCTCTGACAGGGCCTACAATGAGCAGTTCTTC. It yields the protein CASSSDRAYNEQFF.

This clone was seen only a few times. This sequence joins TRBV19 and TRBJ1-2; a possible D gene is TRBD1 (5 bases). The CDR3 has 14 residues. Germline V lookup: CDR1 LNHDA, CDR2 SQIVND (reference sequence). V lost 9 bases and J 8 bases, leaving 22 bases between the germline ends. CDR3 nucleotides: TGTGCCAGCACCGCCCGTGGGGGGGAGGGCGGCTACACCTTC. Amino acid sequence: CASTARGGEGGYTF.

The chain is built from TRBV29-1 and TRBJ2-2; 13 bases agree with TRBD2. CDR1 and CDR2 from the germline V gene are SQVTM and ANQGSEA. This CDR3 has 15 amino acids. Losses at the gene ends were 6 bases for V and 0 bases for J; bases not matched to a gene: 1. CDR3 residues: CSVGLAGANTGELFF. The CDR3 coding sequence is TGCAGCGTCGGACTAGCGGGAGCGAACACCGGGGAGCTGTTTTTT.

The rearrangement uses TRBV5-1 and TRBJ2-3; 8 bases line up with TRBD1. V was pared by 4 bases and J by 2 bases, with 9 bases of the junction left unmatched. CDR1 is SGHRS, CDR2 YFSETQ, per germline. This CDR3 is 16 amino acids long. CDR3 residues: CASSVTGGRDTDTQYF. The CDR3 region has the DNA TGCGCCAGCAGCGTAACAGGGGGTAGGGACACAGATACGCAGTATTTT.

CDR3 region: CASSLGWRFLITTNYGYTF. The CDR3 bases are TGTGCCAGCAGCCTGGGCTGGCGCTTCTTAATAACTACTAACTATGGCTACACCTTC. The chain recombines TRBV7-2 with TRBJ1-2; D unclear. CDR1 is SGHTA, CDR2 FQGNSA, per germline. The CDR3 runs to 19 residues. V was cut by 5 bases and J by 0 bases, with 25 bases left in between.

As to this clone: One end of the junction is discordant with germline, which a read error may explain. V is TRBV7-7 and J is TRBJ2-1; D is possibly TRBD2 (5 bases). This CDR3 has 14 amino acids. The germline V gene encodes CDR1 SSHAT and CDR2 FNYEAQ (reference sequence). In nucleotides, the CDR3 is TGTGCTAGCAGCTTAGTCGGGATAGGTGATGAGCAGTTCTTC. This translates into CASSLVGIGDEQFF.

The V call is TRBV6-5, the J call TRBJ2-7, with 11 nucleotides matching TRBD1. The CDR3 has 15 residues. Germline V CDR1 and CDR2: MNHEY, SVGAGI. The junction had 1 base not matched to a gene; V was cut back by 1 base and J by 2 bases. Here the CDR3 reads CASSYLGQGAYEQYF. In DNA form, the CDR3 reads TGTGCCAGCAGTTACTTGGGACAGGGGGCCTACGAGCAGTACTTC.

The chain recombines TRBV2 with TRBJ2-7, with D hard to call. CDR3 length: 11 amino acids. Trimming took 8 bases from V and 5 from J, leaving 10 bases between them. The germline V gene has CDR1 SNHLY and CDR2 FYNNEI. CDR3 sequence: CASESVNEQYF. As DNA, the CDR3 is TGTGCCAGCGAATCGGTCAACGAGCAGTACTTC.

The DNA of the CDR3 is TGTGCCAGCAGTTTAAGGGGACAGGTCTACGAGCAGTACTTC. Translating it yields CASSLRGQVYEQYF. The chain recombines TRBV27 with TRBJ2-7, with 8 bases fitting TRBD1. With 2 bases clipped from V and 3 bases from J, the junction kept 3 bases outside the gene matches. The CDR3 sequence is 14 residues long. Per the germline V gene, CDR1 is MNHEY and CDR2 is SMNVEV (reference sequence).

This clone was picked up a small number of times. The V and J genes are TRBV30 and TRBJ1-2, with TRBD1 as a possible D gene (5 bases). CDR1 and CDR2 from the germline V gene are GTSNPN and SVGIG (reference sequence). Trimming stripped 1 base from V and 1 base from J, with 10 bases between. This CDR3 is 14 amino acids long. CDR3 sequence: CAWSGQGVNYGYTF. Here the CDR3 DNA reads TGTGCCTGGAGTGGTCAGGGAGTTAACTATGGCTACACCTTC.

This clone was detected only once. CDR3 region: CAGLSYEQYF. DNA for the CDR3: TGTGCCGGACTATCCTACGAGCAGTACTTC. The V gene is TRBV5-3, the J gene TRBJ2-7; possible D gene TRBD2, 6 bases. TRBV5-3 is placed among ORFs of uncertain function. The CDR3 spans 10 residues. Trimming shortened V by 10 bases and J by 1 base, and 6 bases separated the two germline ends.

This clone was seen at least ten times. This same CDR3 is encoded by further DNA sequences in the sample. This chain uses TRBV7-9 with TRBJ1-1, with D possibly being TRBD1 (5 bases). V shed 2 bases and J shed 1 base, with 5 bases lying between them. The germline V gene encodes CDR1 SEHNR and CDR2 FQNEAQ (reference sequence). This CDR3 comprises 13 residues. CDR3 in amino acids: CASSLTGNTEAFF. The CDR3 DNA sequence: TGTGCCAGCAGCTTAACAGGGAACACTGAAGCTTTCTTT.

This clone has just a few counts. The chain uses TRBV27 and TRBJ2-7; D ambiguous. CDR1 MNHEY and CDR2 SMNVEV come from the germline V gene (reference sequence). The CDR3 extends over 13 amino acids. V gave up 5 bases and J gave up 4 bases, with 12 bases separating them. The CDR3 sequence: CASSRLVAYEQYF. The CDR3 DNA reads as TGTGCCAGCAGTCGTTTAGTGGCTTACGAGCAGTACTTC.

The rearrangement joins TRBV7-3 to TRBJ2-3, with 12 nucleotides matching TRBD2. Per the germline V gene, CDR1 is SGHTA and CDR2 is FQGTGA. V lost 4 bases to trimming and J lost 5 bases; unmatched junction nucleotides: 1. The length of the CDR3 is 14 residues. Here the CDR3 reads CASSSGLAGDTQYF. The CDR3 coding sequence is TGTGCCAGCAGCTCGGGACTAGCGGGAGATACGCAGTATTTT.

V usage is TRBV28 and J usage is TRBJ1-4; 10 nucleotides line up with TRBD1. Germline-derived CDR1 and CDR2 are MDHEN and SYDVKM. This CDR3 has 14 residues. V was clipped by 8 bases and J by 8 bases; unmatched bases: 8. The CDR3 bases are TGTGCCAGCCAGACCGGGACAGGGGTCGAAAAACTGTTTTTT. This translates into CASQTGTGVEKLFF. The complete variable domain, with remaining parts taken from reference TRBV28 and TRBJ1-4, reads DVKVTQSSRYLVKRTGEKVFLECVQDMDHENMFWYRQDPGLGLRLIYFSYDVKMKEKGDIPEGYSVSREKKERFSLILESASTNQTSMYLCASQTGTGVEKLFFGSGTQLSVL.

The V and J genes are TRBV27 and TRBJ1-1; 7 nucleotides match TRBD1. V shed 6 bases, J shed 0 bases, and the junction held 4 bases outside the gene matches. The CDR3 totals 14 residues. Germline V gene lookup returns CDR1 MNHEY and CDR2 SMNVEV (reference sequence). CDR3 sequence (DNA): TGTGCCAGCAGAATGGGACAGTTGAACACTGAAGCTTTCTTT. It specifies CASRMGQLNTEAFF.

V is TRBV5-1 and J is TRBJ2-3; the D call may be TRBD1 or TRBD2 (5 bases each). V was shortened by 1 base and J by 0 bases, with 9 bases between the two germline ends. Germline V gives CDR1 SGHRS, CDR2 YFSETQ. The CDR3 runs to 15 residues. The CDR3 region has the DNA TGCGCCAGCAGCTTGAACTGGGACAGCACAGATACGCAGTATTTT. Residues: CASSLNWDSTDTQYF.

V and J are TRBV9 and TRBJ1-1; D may be TRBD1 (5 bases). Germline V gene data show CDR1 as SGDLS and CDR2 as YYNGEE. The ends were cut back, 2 bases at V and 4 bases at J, with 12 bases in the middle. The CDR3 loop spans 14 amino acids. CDR3 coding DNA: TGTGCCAGCAGCGTTCTTGGGGGATCCACTGAAGCTTTCTTT. This sequence encodes CASSVLGGSTEAFF.

This chain uses TRBV7-9 with TRBJ2-7; D is unclear. Germline CDR1 and CDR2: SEHNR and FQNEAQ (reference sequence). Trimming removed 1 base from V and 6 bases from J, with 13 bases in between. The CDR3 totals 14 residues. The CDR3 nucleotides are TGTGCCAGCAGCTTAGGGTACACGTTGGGCGAGCAGTACTTC. Translated, it gives CASSLGYTLGEQYF.

This sequence joins TRBV15 and TRBJ1-2; maybe TRBD1 (5 bases). This CDR3 is 13 amino acids long. Germline CDR1 and CDR2: LNHNV and YYDKDF (reference sequence). V was clipped by 1 base and J by 8 bases, with 11 bases between them. The CDR3 sequence: CATSRVTGHGYTF. CDR3 coding DNA: TGTGCCACCAGCAGAGTAACGGGGCACGGCTACACCTTC.